The sequence of this TCR beta chain was determined in a study of STAT5B mutations in CD4+ large granular lymphocyte leukemia. Study observations and caveats: Main leukemic clonotypes were patient-specific, but about 26% appeared at low frequency elsewhere. Top patient clones used TRBV06 genes more often: 8/27 versus 2/35 in controls.

Comment on this clone: The target antigen is unknown.

Trimming cost V 0 bases and J 5 bases, with 14 bases left between them. The CDR3 sequence is 16 residues long. In germline, CDR1 is LGHNA, CDR2 YNFKEQ. The repertoire was sequenced with immunoSEQ multiplex PCR; TCRdb's copy has only in-frame clones and lacks some. The sample includes 32,000 or so clones, about 85% of them seen just once. Sample: CD4+ T cells from blood buffy coats. The receptor's source is a human donor in good health. The chain recombines TRBV4-2 with TRBJ1-3; D is unresolved. This CDR3 is CASSQDLGSNRNTIYF. Written as DNA, the CDR3 is TGTGCCAGCAGCCAAGATTTAGGCAGTAACAGAAACACCATATATTTT.